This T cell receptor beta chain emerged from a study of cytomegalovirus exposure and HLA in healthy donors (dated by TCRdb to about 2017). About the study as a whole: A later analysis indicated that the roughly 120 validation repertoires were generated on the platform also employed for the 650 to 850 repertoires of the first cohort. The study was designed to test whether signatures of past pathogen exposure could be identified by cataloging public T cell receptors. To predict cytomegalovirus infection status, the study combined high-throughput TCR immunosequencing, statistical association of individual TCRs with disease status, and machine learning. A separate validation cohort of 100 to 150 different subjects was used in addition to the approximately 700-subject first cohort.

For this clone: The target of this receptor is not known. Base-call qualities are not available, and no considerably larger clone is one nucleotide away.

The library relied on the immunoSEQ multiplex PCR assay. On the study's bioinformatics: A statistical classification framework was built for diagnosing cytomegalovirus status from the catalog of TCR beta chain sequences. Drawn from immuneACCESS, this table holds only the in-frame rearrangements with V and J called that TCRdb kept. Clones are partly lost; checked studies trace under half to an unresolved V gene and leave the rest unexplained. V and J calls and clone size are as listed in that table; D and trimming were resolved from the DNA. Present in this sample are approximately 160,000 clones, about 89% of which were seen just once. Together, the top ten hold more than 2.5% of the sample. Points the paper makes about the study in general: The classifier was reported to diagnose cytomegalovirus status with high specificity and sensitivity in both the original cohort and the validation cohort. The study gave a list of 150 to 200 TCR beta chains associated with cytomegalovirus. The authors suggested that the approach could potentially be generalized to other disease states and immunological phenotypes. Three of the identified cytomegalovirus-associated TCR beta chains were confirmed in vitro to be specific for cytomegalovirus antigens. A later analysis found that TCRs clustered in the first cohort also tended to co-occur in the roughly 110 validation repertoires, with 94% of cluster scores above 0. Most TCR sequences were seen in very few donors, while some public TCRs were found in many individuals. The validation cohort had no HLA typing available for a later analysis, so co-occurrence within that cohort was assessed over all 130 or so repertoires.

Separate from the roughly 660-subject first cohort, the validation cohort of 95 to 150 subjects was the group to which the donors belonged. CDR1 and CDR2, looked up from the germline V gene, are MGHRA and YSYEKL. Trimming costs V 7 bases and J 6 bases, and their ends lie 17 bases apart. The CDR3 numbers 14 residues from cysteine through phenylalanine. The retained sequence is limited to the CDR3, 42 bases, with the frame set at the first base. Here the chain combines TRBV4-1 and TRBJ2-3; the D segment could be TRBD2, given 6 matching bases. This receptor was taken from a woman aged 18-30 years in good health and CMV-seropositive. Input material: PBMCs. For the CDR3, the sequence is CASTQGARGDTQYF. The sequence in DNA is TGCGCCAGCACCCAGGGAGCTCGGGGGGATACGCAGTATTTT.